The clone carrying this TCR beta chain appeared a few times. What it binds is unknown. These data come from a study of identical twins. In TCRdb, the 5' RACE reads were re-called with MiXCR into one record per CDR3 protein. Here the sample spans 270,000 or so distinct CDR3 sequences, about 8.5% being singletons. Study-level results: Low generation-probability sequences were in excess among twin-shared out-of-frame alpha sequences.

Germline CDR1 is SGHDN and CDR2 is FVKESK. The CDR3 totals 13 residues. V lost 0 bases and J 3 bases, leaving 4 bases between the germline ends. The data also belong to a second study, concerning yellow fever vaccine responses in identical twins.

The sequencing input was CD8+ T cells sorted from blood. The chain combines TRBV14 with TRBJ2-3; D gene uncertain. The TCR comes from a woman between 18 and 29 years old in good health. CDR3 sequence (DNA): TGTGCCAGCAGCCAAGAATCGACAGATACGCAGTATTTT. Translated: CASSQESTDTQYF.